This entry concerns a single T cell receptor beta chain. The antigen is undetermined. The sample comes from a study of cytomegalovirus exposure and HLA in healthy donors. General study results and limits: Highly shared sequence variants in one cluster were likely a sequencing artifact.

13 Jbeta primers and 60 Vbeta primers were used for the PCR. Only in-frame clones appear in the TCRdb table, and some are missing; sequencing was by immunoSEQ multiplex PCR. Among approximately 290,000 clones, 80% were seen once, and the ten largest hold approximately 0.3%. Germline CDR1 SNHLY, CDR2 FYNNEI. CDR3 length: 15 residues. Trimming took 6 bases from V and 4 from J; bases not matched to a gene: 10. The sample was PBMCs. This clonotype was sampled from a girl aged 2 to 9 in good health and CMV-seronegative. This chain links TRBV2 with TRBJ1-2, with 8 positions matching TRBD1. The CDR3 here is CASSGLGRGPYGYTF. As DNA, the CDR3 is TGTGCCAGCAGCGGTCTGGGCAGGGGGCCCTATGGCTACACCTTC.